This TCR beta chain was recovered during a study of T-cell memory formation after mild COVID-19. Germline lookup yields CDR1 SEHNR and CDR2 FQNEAQ (reference sequence). The CDR3 sequence is 16 residues long. V lost 7 bases and J lost 0, with 19 bases in between. The TCR alpha and TCR beta cDNA libraries, bearing sample barcodes and UMIs, were generated by 5'RACE using constant-segment primers. One entry per CDR3 protein, called by TCRdb with MiXCR from the 5' RACE reads. The data contain 550,000 to 650,000 distinct CDR3 sequences, 17% of them singletons. The sample taken for sequencing was PBMCs or a T cell subset sorted from them (not recorded which). The chain has TRBV7-9 and TRBJ2-7, with TRBD2 as a possible D gene (6 bases). The source of this sequence is an adult woman who had mild COVID-19 (a few samples of this study predate the infection). Cell type and time point are not known. This CDR3 reads CASNSPGTHLSYEQYF. The CDR3 DNA is TGTGCCAGCAACTCCCCCGGGACTCACCTCTCCTACGAGCAGTACTTC. Supplemented by reference TRBV7-9 and TRBJ2-7, the full variable domain reads DTGVSQNPRHKITKRGQNVTFRCDPISEHNRLYWYRQTLGQGPEFLTYFQNEAQLEKSRLLSDRFSAERPKGSFSTLEIQRTEQGDSAMYLCASNSPGTHLSYEQYFGPGTRLTVT.